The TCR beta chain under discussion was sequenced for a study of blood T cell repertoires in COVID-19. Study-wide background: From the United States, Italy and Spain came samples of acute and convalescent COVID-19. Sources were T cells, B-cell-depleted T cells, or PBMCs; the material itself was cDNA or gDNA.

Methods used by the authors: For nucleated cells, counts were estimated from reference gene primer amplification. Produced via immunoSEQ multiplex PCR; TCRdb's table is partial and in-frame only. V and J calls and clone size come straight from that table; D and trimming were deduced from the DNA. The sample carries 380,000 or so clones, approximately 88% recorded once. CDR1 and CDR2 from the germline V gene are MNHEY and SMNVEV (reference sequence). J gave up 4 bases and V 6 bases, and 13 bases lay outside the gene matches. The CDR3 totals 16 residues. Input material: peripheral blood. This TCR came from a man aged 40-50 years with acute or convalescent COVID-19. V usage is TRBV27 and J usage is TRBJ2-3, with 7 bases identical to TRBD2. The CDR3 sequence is CASSLSWREWADTQYF. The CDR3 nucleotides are TGTGCCAGCAGCCTATCTTGGCGGGAGTGGGCAGATACGCAGTATTTT.